The present T cell receptor beta chain was sequenced within a study of T-cell memory formation after mild COVID-19. The sample holds a few counts of this clonotype. Trimming cost V 1 base and J 0 bases; bases outside gene matches: 0. There are 15 residues in the CDR3. From germline, CDR1 is MGHRA and CDR2 YSYEKL. MiXCR, run by TCRdb on the 5' RACE reads, gives a single entry per CDR3 protein. The table records 290,000 or so distinct CDR3 sequences, roughly a fifth of them present only once. The V gene is TRBV4-1, the J gene TRBJ2-3, with 8 bases lining up with TRBD1. The source of this sequence is a young man who had mild COVID-19 (a few samples of this study predate the infection). Cell type and time point are not known. Material for sequencing was PBMCs or a T cell subset sorted from them (not recorded which). The CDR3 bases are TGCGCCAGCAGCCAAGGACAGGGGAGCACAGATACGCAGTATTTT. Its translation is CASSQGQGSTDTQYF.